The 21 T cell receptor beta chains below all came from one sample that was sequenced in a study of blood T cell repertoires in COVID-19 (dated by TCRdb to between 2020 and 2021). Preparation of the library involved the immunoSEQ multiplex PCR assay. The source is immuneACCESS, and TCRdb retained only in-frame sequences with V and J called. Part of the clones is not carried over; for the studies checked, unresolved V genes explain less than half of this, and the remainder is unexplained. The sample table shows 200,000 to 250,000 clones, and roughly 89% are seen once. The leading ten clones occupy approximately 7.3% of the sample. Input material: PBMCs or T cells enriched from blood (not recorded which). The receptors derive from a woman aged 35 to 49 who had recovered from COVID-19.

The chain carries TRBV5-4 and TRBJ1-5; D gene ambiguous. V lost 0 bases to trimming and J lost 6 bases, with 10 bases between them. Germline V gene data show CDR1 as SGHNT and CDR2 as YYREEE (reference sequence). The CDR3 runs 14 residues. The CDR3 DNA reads TGTGCCAGCAGCTTGGGAGGGAAGGGTCAGCCCCAGCATTTT. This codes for CASSLGGKGQPQHF.

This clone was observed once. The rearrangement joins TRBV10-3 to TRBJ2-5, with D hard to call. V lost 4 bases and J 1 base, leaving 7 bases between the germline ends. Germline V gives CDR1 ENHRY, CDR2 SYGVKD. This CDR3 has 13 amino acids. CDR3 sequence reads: CAISGALQETQYF. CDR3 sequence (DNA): TGTGCCATCAGTGGCGCCCTCCAAGAGACCCAGTACTTC.

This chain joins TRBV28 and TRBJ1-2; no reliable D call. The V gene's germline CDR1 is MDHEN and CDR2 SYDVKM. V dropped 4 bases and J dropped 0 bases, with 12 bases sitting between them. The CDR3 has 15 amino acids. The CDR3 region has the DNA TGTGCCAGCAGTTCGCCACGGAGTGCTAACTATGGCTACACCTTC. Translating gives CASSSPRSANYGYTF.

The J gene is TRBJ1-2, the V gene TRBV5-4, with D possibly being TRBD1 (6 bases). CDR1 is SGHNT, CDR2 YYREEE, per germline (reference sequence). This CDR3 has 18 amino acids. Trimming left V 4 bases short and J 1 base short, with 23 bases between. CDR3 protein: CASSPPGTPNALNYGYTF. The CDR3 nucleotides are TGTGCCAGCAGCCCACCTGGGACACCCAATGCTCTTAACTATGGCTACACCTTC.

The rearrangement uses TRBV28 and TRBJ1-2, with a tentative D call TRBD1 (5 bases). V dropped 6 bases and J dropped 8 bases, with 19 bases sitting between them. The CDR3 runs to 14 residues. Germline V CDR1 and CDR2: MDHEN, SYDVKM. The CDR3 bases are TGTGCCAGCAGGAAAAGCGGGGACCTCGGGGGCTACACCTTC. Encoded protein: CASRKSGDLGGYTF.

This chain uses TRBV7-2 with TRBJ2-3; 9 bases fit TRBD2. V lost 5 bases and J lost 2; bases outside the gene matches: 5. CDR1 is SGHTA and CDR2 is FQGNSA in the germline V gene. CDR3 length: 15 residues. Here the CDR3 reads CASSAWTSVTDTQYF. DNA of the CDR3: TGTGCCAGCAGCGCCTGGACTAGCGTCACAGATACGCAGTATTTT.

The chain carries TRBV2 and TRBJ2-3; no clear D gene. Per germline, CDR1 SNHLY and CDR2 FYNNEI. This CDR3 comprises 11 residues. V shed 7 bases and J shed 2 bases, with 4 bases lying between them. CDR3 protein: CASTYTDTQYF. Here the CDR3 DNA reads TGTGCCAGCACCTACACAGATACGCAGTATTTT.

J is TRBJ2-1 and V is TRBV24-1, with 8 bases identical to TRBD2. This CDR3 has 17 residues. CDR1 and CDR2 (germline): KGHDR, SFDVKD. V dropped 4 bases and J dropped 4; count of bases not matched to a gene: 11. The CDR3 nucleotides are TGTGCCACCAGTGACCCTCGGGGGGGGGACAAGTACAATGAGCAGTTCTTC. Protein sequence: CATSDPRGGDKYNEQFF.

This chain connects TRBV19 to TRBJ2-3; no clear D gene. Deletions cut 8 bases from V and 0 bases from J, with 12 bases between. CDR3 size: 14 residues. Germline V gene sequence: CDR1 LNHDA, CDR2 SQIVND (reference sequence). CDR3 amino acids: CASGSRRSTDTQYF. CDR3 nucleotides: TGTGCCAGTGGGTCCCGGCGGAGCACAGATACGCAGTATTTT.

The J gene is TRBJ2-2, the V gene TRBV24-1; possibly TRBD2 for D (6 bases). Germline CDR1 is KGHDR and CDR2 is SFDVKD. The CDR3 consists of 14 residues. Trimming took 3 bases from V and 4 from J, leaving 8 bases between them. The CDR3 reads CATSDLGLTGELFF. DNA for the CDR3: TGTGCCACCAGTGATCTGGGACTCACCGGGGAGCTGTTTTTT.

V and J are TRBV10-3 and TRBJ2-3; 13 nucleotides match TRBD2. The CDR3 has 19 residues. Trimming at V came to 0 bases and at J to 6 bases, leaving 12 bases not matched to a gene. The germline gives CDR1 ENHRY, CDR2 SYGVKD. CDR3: CAISESLGLAGPHEDTQYF. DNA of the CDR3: TGTGCCATCAGTGAGTCCCTGGGACTAGCGGGACCCCATGAGGATACGCAGTATTTT.

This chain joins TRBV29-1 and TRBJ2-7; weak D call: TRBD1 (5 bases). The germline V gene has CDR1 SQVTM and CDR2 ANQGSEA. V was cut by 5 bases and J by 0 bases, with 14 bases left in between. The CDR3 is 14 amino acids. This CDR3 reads CSVRTGLSSYEQYF. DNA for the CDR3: TGCAGCGTTCGAACAGGCTTAAGCTCCTACGAGCAGTACTTC.

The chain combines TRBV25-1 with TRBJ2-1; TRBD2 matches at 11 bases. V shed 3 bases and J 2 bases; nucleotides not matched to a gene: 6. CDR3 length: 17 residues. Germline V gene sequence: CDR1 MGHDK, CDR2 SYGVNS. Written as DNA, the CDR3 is TGTGCCAGCAGTGACGCCATACTAGCGGGAGCCTACAATGAGCAGTTCTTC. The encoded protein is CASSDAILAGAYNEQFF.

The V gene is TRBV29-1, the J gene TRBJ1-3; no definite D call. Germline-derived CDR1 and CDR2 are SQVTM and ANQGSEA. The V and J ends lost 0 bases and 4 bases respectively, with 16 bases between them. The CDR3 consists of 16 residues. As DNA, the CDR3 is TGCAGCGTTGAAGATCCAATCGAGGTCTCCGGAAACACCATATATTTT. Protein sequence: CSVEDPIEVSGNTIYF. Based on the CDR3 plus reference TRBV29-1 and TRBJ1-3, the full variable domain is SAVISQKPSRDICQRGTSLTIQCQVDSQVTMMFWYRQQPGQSLTLIATANQGSEATYESGFVIDKFPISRPNLTFSTLTVSNMSPEDSSIYLCSVEDPIEVSGNTIYFGEGSWLTVV.

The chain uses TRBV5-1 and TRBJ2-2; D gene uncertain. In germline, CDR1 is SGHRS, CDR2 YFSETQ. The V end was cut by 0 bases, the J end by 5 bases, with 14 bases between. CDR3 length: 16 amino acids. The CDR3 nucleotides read TGCGCCAGCAGCTTGGCACCTGTCCCGGAGACCGGGGAGCTGTTTTTT. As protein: CASSLAPVPETGELFF. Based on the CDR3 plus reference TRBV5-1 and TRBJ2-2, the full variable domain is KAGVTQTPRYLIKTRGQQVTLSCSPISGHRSVSWYQQTPGQGLQFLFEYFSETQRNKGNFPGRFSGRQFSNSRSEMNVSTLELGDSALYLCASSLAPVPETGELFFGEGSRLTVL.

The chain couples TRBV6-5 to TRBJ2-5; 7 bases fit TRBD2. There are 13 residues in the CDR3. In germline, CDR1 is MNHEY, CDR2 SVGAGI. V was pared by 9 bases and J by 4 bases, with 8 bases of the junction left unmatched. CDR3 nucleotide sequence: TGTGCCAGTGGGGGGGTAGCGGTAGAGACCCAGTACTTC. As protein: CASGGVAVETQYF.

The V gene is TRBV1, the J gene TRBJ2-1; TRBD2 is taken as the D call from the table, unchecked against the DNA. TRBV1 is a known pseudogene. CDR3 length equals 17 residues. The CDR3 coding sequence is TGCACCAGCAGCCAAGAATATAGCGGGAGGGCTAATAATGAGCAGTTCTTC. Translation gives CTSSQEYSGRANNEQFF.

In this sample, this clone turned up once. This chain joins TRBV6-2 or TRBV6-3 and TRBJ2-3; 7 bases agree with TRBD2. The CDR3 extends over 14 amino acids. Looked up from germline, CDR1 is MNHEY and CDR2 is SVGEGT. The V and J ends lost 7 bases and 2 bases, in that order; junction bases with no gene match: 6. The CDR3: CASTPRGYTDTQYF. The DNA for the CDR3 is TGTGCCAGCACCCCGCGGGGGTACACAGATACGCAGTATTTT.

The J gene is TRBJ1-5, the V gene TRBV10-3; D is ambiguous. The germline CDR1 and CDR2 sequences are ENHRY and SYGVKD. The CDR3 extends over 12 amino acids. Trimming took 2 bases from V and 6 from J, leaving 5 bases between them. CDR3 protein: CAISEGSQPQHF. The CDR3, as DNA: TGTGCCATCAGTGAGGGGAGTCAGCCCCAGCATTTT.

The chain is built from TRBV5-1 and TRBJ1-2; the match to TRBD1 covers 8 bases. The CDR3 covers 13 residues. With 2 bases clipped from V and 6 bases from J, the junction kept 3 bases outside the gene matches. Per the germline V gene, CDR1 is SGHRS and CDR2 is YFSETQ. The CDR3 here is CASSFTTGDGYTF. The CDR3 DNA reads TGCGCCAGCAGCTTCACGACAGGGGATGGCTACACCTTC.

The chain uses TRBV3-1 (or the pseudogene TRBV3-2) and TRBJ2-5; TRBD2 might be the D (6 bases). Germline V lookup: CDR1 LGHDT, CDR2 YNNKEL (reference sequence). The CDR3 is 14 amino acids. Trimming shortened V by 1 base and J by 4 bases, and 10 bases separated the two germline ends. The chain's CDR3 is CASSQAGASETQYF. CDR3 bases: TGTGCCAGCAGCCAAGCGGGAGCATCAGAGACCCAGTACTTC.